The 21 T cell receptor beta chains presented below share a single source sample, sequenced in a study of T cell responses to AZD1222 COVID-19 vaccine. The table came from immunoSEQ multiplex PCR; TCRdb's copy has only in-frame clones and leaves some out. This repertoire shows approximately 150,000 clones, 85% to 95% found once; its top ten account for 1.1% to 1.5%. The material was peripheral blood, obtained on day 0 of AZD1222 vaccination. Receptor source: an adult in good health.

This rearrangement joins TRBV29-1 to TRBJ1-2; no clear D. V lost 8 bases and J 0 bases, leaving 16 bases between the germline ends. Germline V gene lookup returns CDR1 SQVTM and CDR2 ANQGSEA. This CDR3 is built from 14 residues. The CDR3 here is CSLEPDGANYGYTF. The DNA of the CDR3 is TGCAGCCTCGAACCCGACGGAGCTAACTATGGCTACACCTTC.

The CDR3 bases are TGTGCCAGCAGCCTTGGCTATGGCTACACCTTC. This encodes CASSLGYGYTF. The chain has TRBV5-4 and TRBJ1-2; no definite D call. Germline values: CDR1 SGHNT, CDR2 YYREEE (reference sequence). CDR3 length: 11 amino acids. The germline V and J ends were trimmed by 4 bases and 4 bases, with 5 bases remaining between them.

This clone showed up just a few times. V gene TRBV6-2 or TRBV6-3 combines with J gene TRBJ2-5, with 12 bases fitting TRBD2. This CDR3 contains 17 residues. The J segment lost 5 bases and the V segment lost 6 bases, leaving 13 bases of the junction unmatched. Germline lookup yields CDR1 MNHEY and CDR2 SVGEGT. The CDR3: CASSPLPSGRGSETQYF. CDR3 nucleotide sequence: TGTGCCAGCAGCCCCCTTCCTAGCGGGAGGGGGAGTGAGACCCAGTACTTC.

The V and J genes are TRBV19 and TRBJ2-5; 10 nucleotides align to TRBD1. This CDR3 contains 16 residues. V was clipped by 4 bases and J by 5 bases; unmatched bases: 10. Germline CDR1 reads LNHDA; CDR2 reads SQIVND (reference sequence). The CDR3 DNA reads TGTGCCAGTAGTACCCCCCCGACAGGGGGCCGGGAGACCCAGTACTTC. Translated, it gives CASSTPPTGGRETQYF.

This clone was seen a handful of times. The chain links TRBV30 to TRBJ2-1; 14 bases agree with TRBD2. The CDR3 totals 20 residues. V was pared by 1 base and J by 5 bases, with 16 bases of the junction left unmatched. Germline V gene sequence: CDR1 GTSNPN, CDR2 SVGIG (reference sequence). The CDR3 DNA follows: TGTGCCTGGAGTGCCCCCCGACAGGGGCGACTAGCGGGGGGGCACAATGAGCAGTTCTTC. This translates into CAWSAPRQGRLAGGHNEQFF.

The chain has TRBV7-2 and TRBJ2-3; 11 bases match TRBD1. This CDR3 contains 19 residues. The germline gives CDR1 SGHTA, CDR2 FQGNSA. The junction had 16 bases not matched to a gene; V was cut back by 2 bases and J by 6 bases. CDR3 DNA: TGTGCCAGCAGCTTATACCCACCTGGACAGGGGGCCCTCATGGATACGCAGTATTTT. This sequence encodes CASSLYPPGQGALMDTQYF. The full variable domain, with the rest looked up from reference TRBV7-2 and TRBJ2-3, is GAGVSQSPSNKVTEKGKDVELRCDPISGHTALYWYRQSLGQGLEFLIYFQGNSAPDKSGLPSDRFSAERTGGSVSTLTIQRTQQEDSAVYLCASSLYPPGQGALMDTQYFGPGTRLTVL.

This clone has just one count. The rearrangement joins TRBV29-1 to TRBJ2-1, with 15 bases aligning to TRBD2. The germline gives CDR1 SQVTM, CDR2 ANQGSEA. The CDR3 is 19 residues long. V shed 0 bases, J shed 3 bases, and the junction held 9 bases outside the gene matches. The CDR3 protein is CSVEDHRTSGGAGYNEQFF. DNA of the CDR3: TGCAGCGTTGAAGATCATCGGACTAGCGGGGGGGCCGGCTACAATGAGCAGTTCTTC.

This chain links TRBV6-6 with TRBJ1-1; D is uncertain. V was clipped by 6 bases and J by 7 bases, with 21 bases between them. This CDR3 is 15 amino acids long. The germline CDR1 and CDR2 sequences are MNHNY and SVGAGI (reference sequence). The CDR3 DNA is TGTGCCAGCAGACCTCCTTTTACGGATAAAAATGAAGCTTTCTTT. This encodes CASRPPFTDKNEAFF.

The chain links TRBV3-1 (or the pseudogene TRBV3-2) to TRBJ2-5; possibly TRBD1 or TRBD2 for D (6 bases each). Germline-derived CDR1 and CDR2 are LGHDT and YNNKEL (reference sequence). The CDR3 runs to 16 residues. V lost 1 base, J lost 1 base, and 13 bases lay in between. CDR3 loop: CASSQAEGGLQETQYF. The CDR3, as DNA: TGTGCCAGCAGCCAAGCGGAGGGGGGCCTCCAAGAGACCCAGTACTTC.

The J gene is TRBJ1-1, the V gene TRBV6-1, with D unclear. CDR3 length: 11 amino acids. V lost 8 bases to trimming and J lost 3 bases, with 7 bases between them. Germline loops: CDR1 MNHNS, CDR2 SASEGT. This CDR3 reads CASGPDTEAFF. CDR3 in DNA: TGTGCCAGCGGACCGGACACTGAAGCTTTCTTT.

The V call is TRBV13, the J call TRBJ1-2; 10 bases are a match to TRBD1. After removal of 5 bases from V and 7 bases from J, the junction contained 7 bases not matched to a gene. There are 14 residues in the CDR3. Germline CDR1 and CDR2: PRHDT and FYEKMQ (reference sequence). CDR3 region: CASSLGTGDFGYTF. For the CDR3, the DNA is TGTGCCAGCAGCCTCGGGACAGGGGATTTTGGCTACACCTTC.

This sequence joins TRBV13 and TRBJ2-7; no clear D. The CDR3 is made up of 15 amino acids. CDR1 and CDR2 from the germline V gene are PRHDT and FYEKMQ (reference sequence). The germline V and J ends were trimmed by 2 bases and 5 bases, with 16 bases remaining between them. CDR3 loop: CASSLSGDVLHEQYF. The CDR3 DNA reads as TGTGCCAGCAGCTTATCGGGCGACGTCCTTCACGAGCAGTACTTC.

This chain links TRBV24-1 with TRBJ2-7, with D unresolved. In germline, CDR1 is KGHDR, CDR2 SFDVKD. The CDR3 contains 14 residues. Trimming shortened V by 1 base and J by 4 bases, and 10 bases separated the two germline ends. CDR3 coding DNA: TGTGCCACCAGTGATTTTGGGTTAGGGTACGAGCAGTACTTC. Translated, it gives CATSDFGLGYEQYF.

CDR3: CATSRVLAGGLYNEQFF. DNA of the CDR3: TGTGCCACCAGCAGAGTTCTAGCGGGGGGGCTCTACAATGAGCAGTTCTTC. V usage is TRBV15 and J usage is TRBJ2-1; 12 bases line up with TRBD2. The germline gives CDR1 LNHNV, CDR2 YYDKDF (reference sequence). Unmatched junction bases numbered 4, after V lost 1 base and J lost 3 bases. This CDR3 contains 17 residues.

The chain joins TRBV19 to TRBJ1-4; D is possibly TRBD1 (5 bases). The CDR3 consists of 14 residues. Trimming shortened V by 4 bases and J by 8 bases, and 14 bases separated the two germline ends. Looked up from germline, CDR1 is LNHDA and CDR2 is SQIVND (reference sequence). The CDR3 reads CASSRQLLREKLFF. The CDR3 coding sequence is TGTGCCAGTAGTAGACAGCTCTTGAGAGAAAAACTGTTTTTT. The variable domain in full, completed from reference TRBV19 and TRBJ1-4, reads DGGITQSPKYLFRKEGQNVTLSCEQNLNHDAMYWYRQDPGQGLRLIYYSQIVNDFQKGDIAEGYSVSREKKESFPLTVTSAQKNPTAFYLCASSRQLLREKLFFGSGTQLSVL.

This chain joins TRBV7-9 and TRBJ1-1, with D perhaps matching TRBD1 (6 bases). Trimming stripped 4 bases from V and 3 bases from J, with 9 bases between. The CDR3 sequence is 13 residues long. Germline values: CDR1 SEHNR, CDR2 FQNEAQ (reference sequence). Here the CDR3 reads CASSWDKDTEAFF. The CDR3 region has the DNA TGTGCCAGCAGCTGGGACAAAGACACTGAAGCTTTCTTT.

This clone was counted only a few times. This chain links TRBV2 with TRBJ2-1; D possibly corresponds to TRBD1 (5 bases). The germline V and J ends were trimmed by 3 bases and 10 bases, with 31 bases remaining between them. This CDR3 has 19 amino acids. Germline CDR1 reads SNHLY; CDR2 reads FYNNEI. CDR3 coding DNA: TGTGCCAGCAGTGAGGGCTTAATTAGGGGATCCCCCCAGGAGAAGGAGCAGTTCTTC. Its translation is CASSEGLIRGSPQEKEQFF. The complete variable domain, with remaining parts taken from reference TRBV2 and TRBJ2-1, reads EPEVTQTPSHQVTQMGQEVILRCVPISNHLYFYWYRQILGQKVEFLVSFYNNEISEKSEIFDDQFSVERPDGSNFTLKIRSTKLEDSAMYFCASSEGLIRGSPQEKEQFFGPGTRLTVL.

This clone was observed once. The chain joins TRBV30 to TRBJ2-4; 16 bases fit TRBD2. This CDR3 has 16 residues. After removal of 7 bases from V and 8 bases from J, the junction contained 11 bases not matched to a gene. In germline, CDR1 is GTSNPN, CDR2 SVGIG (reference sequence). This chain's CDR3 is CASTGTSGRGTDIQYF. The CDR3 nucleotides read TGTGCCTCCACCGGGACTAGCGGGAGGGGTACGGACATTCAGTACTTC. Together with reference TRBV30 and TRBJ2-4, the CDR3 gives the full variable domain: SQTIHQWPATLVQPVGSPLSLECTVEGTSNPNLYWYRQAAGRGLQLLFYSVGIGQISSEVPQNLSASRPQDRQFILSSKKLLLSDSGFYLCASTGTSGRGTDIQYFGAGTRLSVL.

The chain recombines TRBV4-3 with TRBJ2-5, with a tentative D call TRBD2 (6 bases). The germline V gene has CDR1 LGHNA and CDR2 YSLEER. The CDR3 contains 18 residues. V lost 0 bases and J 4 bases, leaving 21 bases between the germline ends. The CDR3 sequence is CASSQDLGGWGSGETQYF. In DNA, the CDR3 is TGCGCCAGCAGCCAAGATCTGGGGGGATGGGGTTCCGGAGAGACCCAGTACTTC.

This rearrangement joins TRBV10-1 to TRBJ1-1; unclear D gene. The germline gives CDR1 WNHNN, CDR2 SYGVQD (reference sequence). CDR3 length: 14 amino acids. Trimming stripped 2 bases from V and 10 bases from J, with 17 bases between. CDR3 in amino acids: CASSERRHNEGAFF. CDR3 nucleotide sequence: TGCGCCAGCAGTGAGAGGCGACACAATGAAGGAGCTTTCTTT.

This chain joins TRBV5-1 and TRBJ2-3, with 12 nucleotides matching TRBD2. CDR1 and CDR2 (germline): SGHRS, YFSETQ. The CDR3 is made up of 16 amino acids. V shed 0 bases and J 6 bases; nucleotides not matched to a gene: 5. CDR3 sequence: CASSLAGTSGQDTQYF. Here the CDR3 DNA reads TGCGCCAGCAGCTTGGCCGGGACTAGCGGGCAGGATACGCAGTATTTT.